This note documents a single T cell receptor beta chain sequence. Antigen unknown. The data are from a study of cytomegalovirus exposure and HLA in healthy donors. Overall study context: HLA-typed donors contributed 65 million to 95 million unique TCRs, which were held in an early data release.

General study findings and limits: One cluster of highly shared sequence variants probably arose as a sequencing artifact. The records held CMV serostatus as the only immune exposure information.

PCR amplification relied on 60 Vbeta primers (plus 13 Jbeta primers). Data came from immunoSEQ multiplex PCR; TCRdb stores just in-frame clones and leaves some out. The table shows approximately 190,000 clones, with approximately 81% occurring only once. The receptor comes from a man aged 45-65 years in good health and CMV-seronegative. The material sequenced was PBMCs.

CDR3 sequence (DNA): TGTGCCTCAGAGGATTTGACTAACTATGGCTACACCTTC. This encodes CASEDLTNYGYTF. The rearrangement joins TRBV19 to TRBJ1-2, with unresolved D. V lost 11 bases and J 0 bases, leaving 13 bases between the germline ends. CDR1 and CDR2 from the germline V gene are LNHDA and SQIVND (reference sequence). The CDR3 consists of 13 residues.